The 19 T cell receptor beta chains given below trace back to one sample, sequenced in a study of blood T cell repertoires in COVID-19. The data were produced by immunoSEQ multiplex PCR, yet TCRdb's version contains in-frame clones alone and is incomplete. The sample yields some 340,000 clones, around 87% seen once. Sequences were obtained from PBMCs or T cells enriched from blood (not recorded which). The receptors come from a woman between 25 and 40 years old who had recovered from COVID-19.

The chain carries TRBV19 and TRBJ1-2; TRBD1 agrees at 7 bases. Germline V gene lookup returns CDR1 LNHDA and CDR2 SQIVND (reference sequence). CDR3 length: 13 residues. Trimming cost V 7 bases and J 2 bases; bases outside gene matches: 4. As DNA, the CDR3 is TGTGCCAGTACCCCGACAGGGAACTATGGCTACACCTTC. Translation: CASTPTGNYGYTF.

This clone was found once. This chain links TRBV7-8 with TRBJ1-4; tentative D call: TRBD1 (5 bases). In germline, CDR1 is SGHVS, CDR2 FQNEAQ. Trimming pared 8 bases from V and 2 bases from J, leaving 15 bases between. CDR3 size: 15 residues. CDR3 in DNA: TGTGCCAGCGTCCAGGGAAGGTGGACTAATGAAAAACTGTTTTTT. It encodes CASVQGRWTNEKLFF.

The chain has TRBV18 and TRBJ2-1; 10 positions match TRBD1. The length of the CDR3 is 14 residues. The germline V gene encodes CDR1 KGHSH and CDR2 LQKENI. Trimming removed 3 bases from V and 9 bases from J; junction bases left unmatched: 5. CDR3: CASSPDWTGGEQFF. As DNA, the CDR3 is TGTGCCAGCTCACCGGACTGGACAGGGGGTGAGCAGTTCTTC.

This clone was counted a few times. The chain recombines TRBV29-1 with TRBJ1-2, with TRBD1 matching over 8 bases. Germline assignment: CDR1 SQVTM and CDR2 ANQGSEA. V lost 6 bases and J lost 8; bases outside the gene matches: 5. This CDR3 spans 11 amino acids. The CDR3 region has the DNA TGCAGCGTGGAAACAGGGGGGGGCTACACCTTC. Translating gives CSVETGGGYTF.

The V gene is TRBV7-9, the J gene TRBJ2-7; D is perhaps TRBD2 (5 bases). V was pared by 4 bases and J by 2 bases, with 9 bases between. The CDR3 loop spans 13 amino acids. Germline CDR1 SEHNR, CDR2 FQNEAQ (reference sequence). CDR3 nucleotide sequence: TGTGCCAGCAGCTCCGGACTGGCCTACGAGCAGTACTTC. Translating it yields CASSSGLAYEQYF.

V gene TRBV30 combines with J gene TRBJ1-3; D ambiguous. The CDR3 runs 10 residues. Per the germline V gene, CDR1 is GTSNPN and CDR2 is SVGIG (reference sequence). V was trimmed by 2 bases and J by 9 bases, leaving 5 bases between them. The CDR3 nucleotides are TGTGCCTGGAGTTCCGGCACCATATATTTT. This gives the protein CAWSSGTIYF. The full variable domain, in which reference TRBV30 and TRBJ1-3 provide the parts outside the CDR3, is SQTIHQWPATLVQPVGSPLSLECTVEGTSNPNLYWYRQAAGRGLQLLFYSVGIGQISSEVPQNLSASRPQDRQFILSSKKLLLSDSGFYLCAWSSGTIYFGEGSWLTVV.

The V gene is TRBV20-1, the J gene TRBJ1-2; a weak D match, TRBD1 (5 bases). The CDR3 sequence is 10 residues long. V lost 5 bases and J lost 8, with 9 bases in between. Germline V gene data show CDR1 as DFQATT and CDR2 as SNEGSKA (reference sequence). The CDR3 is CSASGFGYTF. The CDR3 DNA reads TGCAGTGCTTCAGGGTTCGGCTACACCTTC.

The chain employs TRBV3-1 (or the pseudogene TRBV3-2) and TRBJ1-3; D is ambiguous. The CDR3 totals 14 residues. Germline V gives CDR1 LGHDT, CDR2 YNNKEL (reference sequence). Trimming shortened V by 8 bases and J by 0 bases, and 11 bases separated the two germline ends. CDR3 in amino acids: CASAAVTSGNTIYF. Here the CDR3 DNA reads TGTGCCAGCGCTGCAGTCACCTCTGGAAACACCATATATTTT.

CDR3 DNA: TGTGCCAGTAGTACCGCAGGGTTGTTGGTTAGGGTCACTGAAGCTTTCTTT. Encoded protein: CASSTAGLLVRVTEAFF. The V call is TRBV19, the J call TRBJ1-1, with D possibly matching TRBD1 (5 bases). CDR3 size: 17 residues. Germline V gives CDR1 LNHDA, CDR2 SQIVND (reference sequence). Trimming left V 4 bases short and J 4 bases short, with 22 bases between.

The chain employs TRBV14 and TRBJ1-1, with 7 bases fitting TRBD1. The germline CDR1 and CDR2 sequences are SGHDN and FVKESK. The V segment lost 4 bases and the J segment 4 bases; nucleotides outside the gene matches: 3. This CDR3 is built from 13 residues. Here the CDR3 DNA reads TGTGCCAGCAGCCTTTACAGGGGCACTGAAGCTTTCTTT. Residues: CASSLYRGTEAFF. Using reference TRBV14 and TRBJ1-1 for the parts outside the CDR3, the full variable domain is EAGVTQFPSHSVIEKGQTVTLRCDPISGHDNLYWYRRVMGKEIKFLLHFVKESKQDESGMPNNRFLAERTGGTYSTLKVQPAELEDSGVYFCASSLYRGTEAFFGQGTRLTVV.

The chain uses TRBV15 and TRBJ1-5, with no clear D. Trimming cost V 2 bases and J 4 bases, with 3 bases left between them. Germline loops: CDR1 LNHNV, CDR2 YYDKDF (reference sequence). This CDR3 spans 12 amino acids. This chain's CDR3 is CATSRSNQPQHF. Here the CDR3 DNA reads TGTGCCACCAGCAGATCGAATCAGCCCCAGCATTTT.

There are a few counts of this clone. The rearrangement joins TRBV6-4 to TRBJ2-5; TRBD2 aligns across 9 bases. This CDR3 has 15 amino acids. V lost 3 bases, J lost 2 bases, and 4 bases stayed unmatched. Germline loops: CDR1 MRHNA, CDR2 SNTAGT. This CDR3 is CASSEIAGEQETQYF. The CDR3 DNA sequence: TGTGCCAGCAGTGAAATAGCGGGGGAGCAAGAGACCCAGTACTTC.

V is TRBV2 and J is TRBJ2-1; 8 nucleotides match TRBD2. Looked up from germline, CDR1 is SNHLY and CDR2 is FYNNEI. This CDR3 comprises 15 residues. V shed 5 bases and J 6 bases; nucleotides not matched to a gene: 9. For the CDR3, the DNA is TGTGCCAGCAGTAGGCGGACTAGCTTCTCCAATGAGCAGTTCTTC. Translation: CASSRRTSFSNEQFF.

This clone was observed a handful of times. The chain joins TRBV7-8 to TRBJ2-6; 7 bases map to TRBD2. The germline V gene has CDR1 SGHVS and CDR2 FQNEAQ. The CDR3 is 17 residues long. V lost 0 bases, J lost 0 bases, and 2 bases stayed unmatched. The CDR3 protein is CASSLAGGDSGANVLTF. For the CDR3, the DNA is TGTGCCAGCAGCTTAGCGGGAGGGGACTCTGGGGCCAACGTCCTGACTTTC. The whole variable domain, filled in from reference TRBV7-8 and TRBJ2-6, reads GAGVSQSPRYKVAKRGQDVALRCDPISGHVSLFWYQQALGQGPEFLTYFQNEAQLDKSGLPSDRFFAERPEGSVSTLKIQRTQQEDSAVYLCASSLAGGDSGANVLTFGAGSRLTVL.

CDR3 loop: CASSKGFVNSPLHF. In DNA, the CDR3 is TGTGCCAGTAGTAAGGGGTTCGTTAATTCACCCCTCCACTTT. This chain links TRBV19 with TRBJ1-6; TRBD1 might be the D (5 bases). This CDR3 contains 14 residues. CDR1 LNHDA and CDR2 SQIVND come from the germline V gene (reference sequence). V lost 4 bases, J lost 6 bases, and 10 bases lay in between.

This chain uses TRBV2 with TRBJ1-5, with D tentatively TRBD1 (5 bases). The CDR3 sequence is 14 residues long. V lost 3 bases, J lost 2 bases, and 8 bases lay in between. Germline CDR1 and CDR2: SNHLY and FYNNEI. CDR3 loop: CASSEKGRNQPQHF. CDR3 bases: TGTGCCAGCAGTGAGAAGGGGCGCAATCAGCCCCAGCATTTT.

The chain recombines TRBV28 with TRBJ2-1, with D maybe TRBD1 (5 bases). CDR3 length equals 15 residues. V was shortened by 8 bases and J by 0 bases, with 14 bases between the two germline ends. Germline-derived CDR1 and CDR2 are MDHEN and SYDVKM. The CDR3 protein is CASGRQMSSYNEQFF. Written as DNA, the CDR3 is TGTGCCAGCGGACGACAGATGAGCTCCTACAATGAGCAGTTCTTC.

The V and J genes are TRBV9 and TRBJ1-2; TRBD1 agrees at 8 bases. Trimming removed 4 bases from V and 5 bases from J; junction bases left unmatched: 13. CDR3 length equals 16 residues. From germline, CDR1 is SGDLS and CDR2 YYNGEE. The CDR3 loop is CASSLRQGLHPYGYTF. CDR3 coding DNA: TGTGCCAGCAGCTTAAGACAGGGGTTGCATCCATATGGCTACACCTTC.

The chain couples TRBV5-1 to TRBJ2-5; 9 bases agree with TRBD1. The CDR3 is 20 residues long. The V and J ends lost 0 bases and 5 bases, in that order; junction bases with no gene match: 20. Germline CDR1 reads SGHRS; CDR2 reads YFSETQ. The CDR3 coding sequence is TGCGCCAGCAGCTTGGTATTGGGCCCCGCCGGACAGGGGAAATGGGAGACCCAGTACTTC. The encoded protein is CASSLVLGPAGQGKWETQYF.